This T cell receptor beta chain was documented in a study of cytomegalovirus exposure and HLA in healthy donors. The assay was immunoSEQ multiplex PCR, and TCRdb's table has in-frame clones only and misses some. In the table there are some 140,000 clones, about four fifths of which are singletons. CDR3 size: 15 residues. Germline V gene data show CDR1 as SGHRS and CDR2 as YFSETQ. Trimming cost V 0 bases and J 7 bases; bases outside gene matches: 2. This clone was seen just once. The sample holds other DNA sequences that translate to the same CDR3. Sequenced: PBMCs. This receptor was taken from a woman aged 30 to 39 in good health and CMV-seronegative. This chain uses TRBV5-1 with TRBJ1-6; 9 nucleotides agree with TRBD1. The CDR3 DNA follows: TGCGCCAGCAGCTTGGAGGACAGGGGCAATTCACCCCTCCACTTT. Protein sequence: CASSLEDRGNSPLHF.